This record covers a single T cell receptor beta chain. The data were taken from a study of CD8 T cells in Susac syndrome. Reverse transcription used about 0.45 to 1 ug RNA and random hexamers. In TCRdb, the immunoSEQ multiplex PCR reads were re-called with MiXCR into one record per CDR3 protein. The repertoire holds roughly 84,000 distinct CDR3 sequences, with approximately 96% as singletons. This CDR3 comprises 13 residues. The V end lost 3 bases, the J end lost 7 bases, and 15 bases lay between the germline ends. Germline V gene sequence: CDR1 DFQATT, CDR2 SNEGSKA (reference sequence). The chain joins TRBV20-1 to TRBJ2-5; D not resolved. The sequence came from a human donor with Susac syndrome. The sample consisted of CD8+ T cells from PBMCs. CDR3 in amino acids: CSARTQDTRTQYF. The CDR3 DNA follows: TGCAGTGCTAGGACACAAGATACACGGACCCAGTACTTC.